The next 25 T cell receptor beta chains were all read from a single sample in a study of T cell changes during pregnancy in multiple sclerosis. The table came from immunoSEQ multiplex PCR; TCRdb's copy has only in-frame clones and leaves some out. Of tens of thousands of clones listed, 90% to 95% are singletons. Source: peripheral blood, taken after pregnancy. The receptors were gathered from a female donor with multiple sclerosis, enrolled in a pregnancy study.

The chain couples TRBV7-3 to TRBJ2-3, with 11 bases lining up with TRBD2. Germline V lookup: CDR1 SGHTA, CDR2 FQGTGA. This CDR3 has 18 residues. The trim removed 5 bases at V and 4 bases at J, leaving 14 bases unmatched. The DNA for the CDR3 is TGTGCCAGCAGCCCCGACTCTGTAGCGGGAGGGGAAGCAGATACGCAGTATTTT. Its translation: CASSPDSVAGGEADTQYF.

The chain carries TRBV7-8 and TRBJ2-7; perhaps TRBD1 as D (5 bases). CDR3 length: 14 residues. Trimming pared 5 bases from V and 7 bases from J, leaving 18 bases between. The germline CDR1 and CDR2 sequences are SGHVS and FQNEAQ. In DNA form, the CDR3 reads TGTGCCAGCAGCGACGAGCTGACAGCTGGAGAGCAGTACTTC. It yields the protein CASSDELTAGEQYF.

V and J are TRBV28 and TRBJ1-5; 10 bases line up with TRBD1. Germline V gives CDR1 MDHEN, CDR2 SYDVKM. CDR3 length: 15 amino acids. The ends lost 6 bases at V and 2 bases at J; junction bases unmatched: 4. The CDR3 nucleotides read TGTGCCAGCAGGGGACAGGGGCCACGCAATCAGCCCCAGCATTTT. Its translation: CASRGQGPRNQPQHF. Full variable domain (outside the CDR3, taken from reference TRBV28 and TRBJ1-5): DVKVTQSSRYLVKRTGEKVFLECVQDMDHENMFWYRQDPGLGLRLIYFSYDVKMKEKGDIPEGYSVSREKKERFSLILESASTNQTSMYLCASRGQGPRNQPQHFGDGTRLSIL.

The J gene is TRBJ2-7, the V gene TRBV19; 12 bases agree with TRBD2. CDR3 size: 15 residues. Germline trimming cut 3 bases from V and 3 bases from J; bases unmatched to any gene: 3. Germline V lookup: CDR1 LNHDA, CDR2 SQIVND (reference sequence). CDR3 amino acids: CASSMTSGRIYEQYF. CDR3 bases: TGTGCCAGTAGTATGACTAGCGGGAGAATCTACGAGCAGTACTTC.

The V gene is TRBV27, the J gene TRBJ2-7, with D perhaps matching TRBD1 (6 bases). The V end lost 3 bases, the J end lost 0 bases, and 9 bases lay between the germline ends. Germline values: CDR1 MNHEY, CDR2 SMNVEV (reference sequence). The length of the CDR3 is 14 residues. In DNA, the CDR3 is TGTGCCAGCAGTTTTACGGACAGCTCCTACGAGCAGTACTTC. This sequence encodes CASSFTDSSYEQYF.

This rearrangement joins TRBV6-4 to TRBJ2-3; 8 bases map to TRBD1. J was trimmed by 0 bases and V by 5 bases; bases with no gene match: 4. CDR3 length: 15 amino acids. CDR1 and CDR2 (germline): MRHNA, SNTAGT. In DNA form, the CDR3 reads TGTGCCAGCAGTCTCACAGGGGGGAGCACAGATACGCAGTATTTT. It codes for CASSLTGGSTDTQYF.

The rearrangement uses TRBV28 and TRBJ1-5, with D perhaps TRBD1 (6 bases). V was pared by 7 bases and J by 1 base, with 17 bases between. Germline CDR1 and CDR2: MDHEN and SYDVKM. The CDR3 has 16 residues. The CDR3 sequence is CASKWSTGRSNQPQHF. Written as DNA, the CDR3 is TGTGCCAGCAAGTGGTCGACAGGAAGAAGCAATCAGCCCCAGCATTTT. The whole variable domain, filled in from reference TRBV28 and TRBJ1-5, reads DVKVTQSSRYLVKRTGEKVFLECVQDMDHENMFWYRQDPGLGLRLIYFSYDVKMKEKGDIPEGYSVSREKKERFSLILESASTNQTSMYLCASKWSTGRSNQPQHFGDGTRLSIL.

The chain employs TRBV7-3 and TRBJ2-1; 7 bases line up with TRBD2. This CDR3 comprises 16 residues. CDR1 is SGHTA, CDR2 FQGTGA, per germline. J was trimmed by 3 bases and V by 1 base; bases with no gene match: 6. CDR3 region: CASSLKHLADYNEQFF. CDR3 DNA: TGTGCCAGCAGCTTAAAGCACCTAGCGGACTACAATGAGCAGTTCTTC. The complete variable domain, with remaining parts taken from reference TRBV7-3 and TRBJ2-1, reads GAGVSQTPSNKVTEKGKYVELRCDPISGHTALYWYRQSLGQGPEFLIYFQGTGAADDSGLPNDRFFAVRPEGSVSTLKIQRTERGDSAVYLCASSLKHLADYNEQFFGPGTRLTVL.

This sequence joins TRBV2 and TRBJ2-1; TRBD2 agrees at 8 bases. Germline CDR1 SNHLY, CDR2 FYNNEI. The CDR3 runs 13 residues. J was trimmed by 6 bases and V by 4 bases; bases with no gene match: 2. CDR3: CASSVSGSNEQFF. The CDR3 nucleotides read TGTGCCAGCAGTGTCAGCGGGAGCAATGAGCAGTTCTTC.

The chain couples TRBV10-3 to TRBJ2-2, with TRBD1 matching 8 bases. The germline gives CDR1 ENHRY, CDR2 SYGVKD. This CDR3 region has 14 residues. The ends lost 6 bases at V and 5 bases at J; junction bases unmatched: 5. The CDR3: CAIRGQASTGELFF. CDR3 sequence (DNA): TGTGCCATCAGGGGACAGGCGTCGACCGGGGAGCTGTTTTTT.

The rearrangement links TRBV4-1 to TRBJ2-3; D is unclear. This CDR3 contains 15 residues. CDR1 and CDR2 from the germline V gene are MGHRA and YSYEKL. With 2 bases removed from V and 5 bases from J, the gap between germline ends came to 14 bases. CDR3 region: CASSQSLPPGDTQYF. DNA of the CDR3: TGCGCCAGCAGCCAATCCCTACCCCCCGGAGATACGCAGTATTTT.

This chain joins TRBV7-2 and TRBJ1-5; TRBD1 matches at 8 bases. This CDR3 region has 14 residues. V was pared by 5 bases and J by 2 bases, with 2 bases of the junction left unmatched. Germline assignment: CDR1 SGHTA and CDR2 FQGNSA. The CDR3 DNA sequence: TGTGCCAGCAGCCCGACAGGGGGCAATCAGCCCCAGCATTTT. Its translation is CASSPTGGNQPQHF.

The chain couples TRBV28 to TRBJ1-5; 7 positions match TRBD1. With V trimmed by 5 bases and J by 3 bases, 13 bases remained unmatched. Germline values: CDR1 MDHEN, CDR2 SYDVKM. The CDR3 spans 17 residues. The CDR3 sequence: CASSPPPGTVANQPQHF. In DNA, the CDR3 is TGTGCCAGCAGTCCCCCACCCGGGACAGTAGCCAATCAGCCCCAGCATTTT.

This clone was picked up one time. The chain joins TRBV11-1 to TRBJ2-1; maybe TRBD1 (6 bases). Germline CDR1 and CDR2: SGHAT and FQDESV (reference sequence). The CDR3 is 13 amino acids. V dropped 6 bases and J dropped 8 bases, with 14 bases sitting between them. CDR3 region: CASREQGQYEQFF. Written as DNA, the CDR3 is TGTGCCAGCAGGGAACAGGGCCAATATGAGCAGTTCTTC. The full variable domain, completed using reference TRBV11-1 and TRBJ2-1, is EAEVAQSPRYKITEKSQAVAFWCDPISGHATLYWYRQILGQGPELLVQFQDESVVDDSQLPKDRFSAERLKGVDSTLKIQPAELGDSAMYLCASREQGQYEQFFGPGTRLTVL.

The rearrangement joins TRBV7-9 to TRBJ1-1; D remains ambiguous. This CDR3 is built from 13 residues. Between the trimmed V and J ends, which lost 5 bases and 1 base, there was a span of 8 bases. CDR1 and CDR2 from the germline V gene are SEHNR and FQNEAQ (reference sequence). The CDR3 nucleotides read TGTGCCAGCAGCCCCCGGGGGAACACTGAAGCTTTCTTT. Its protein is CASSPRGNTEAFF.

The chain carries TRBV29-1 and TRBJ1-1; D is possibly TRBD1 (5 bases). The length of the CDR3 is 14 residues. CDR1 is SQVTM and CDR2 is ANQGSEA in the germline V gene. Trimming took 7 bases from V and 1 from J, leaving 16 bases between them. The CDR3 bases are TGCAGCGCTGGGTATTCCGACAGGAACACTGAAGCTTTCTTT. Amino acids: CSAGYSDRNTEAFF.

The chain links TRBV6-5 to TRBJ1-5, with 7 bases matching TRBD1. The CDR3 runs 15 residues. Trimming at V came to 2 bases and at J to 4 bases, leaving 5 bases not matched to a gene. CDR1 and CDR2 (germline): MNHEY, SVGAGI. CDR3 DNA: TGTGCCAGCAGTTACGACAGGGCGGGAAATCAGCCCCAGCATTTT. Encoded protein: CASSYDRAGNQPQHF.

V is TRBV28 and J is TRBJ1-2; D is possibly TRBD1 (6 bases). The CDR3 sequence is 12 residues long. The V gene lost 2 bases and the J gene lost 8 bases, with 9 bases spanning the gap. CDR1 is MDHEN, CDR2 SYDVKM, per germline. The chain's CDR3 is CASSLTGSGYTF. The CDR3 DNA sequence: TGTGCCAGCAGTTTAACAGGGTCGGGCTACACCTTC.

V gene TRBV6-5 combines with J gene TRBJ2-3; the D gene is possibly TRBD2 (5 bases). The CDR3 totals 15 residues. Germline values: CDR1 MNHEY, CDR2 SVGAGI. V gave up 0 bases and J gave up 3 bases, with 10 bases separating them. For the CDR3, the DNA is TGTGCCAGCAGTTACTCACGGGGATGGACAGATACGCAGTATTTT. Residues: CASSYSRGWTDTQYF.

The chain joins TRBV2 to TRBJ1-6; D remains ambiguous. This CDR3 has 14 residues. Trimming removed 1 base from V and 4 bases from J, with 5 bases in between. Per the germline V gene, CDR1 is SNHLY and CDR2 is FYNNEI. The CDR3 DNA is TGTGCCAGCAGTGAAGTCCGGTATAATTCACCCCTCCACTTT. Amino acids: CASSEVRYNSPLHF.

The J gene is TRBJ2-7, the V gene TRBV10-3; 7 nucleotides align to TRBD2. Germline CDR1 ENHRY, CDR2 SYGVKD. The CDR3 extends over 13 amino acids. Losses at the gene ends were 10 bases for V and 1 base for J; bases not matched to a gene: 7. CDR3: CATGREPSYEQYF. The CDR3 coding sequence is TGTGCCACGGGGCGGGAGCCATCCTACGAGCAGTACTTC.

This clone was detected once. The CDR3 loop is CAWSVGGRSYEQYF. The CDR3 nucleotides are TGTGCCTGGAGTGTAGGCGGCCGCTCCTACGAGCAGTACTTC. This chain uses TRBV30 with TRBJ2-7; D remains ambiguous. This CDR3 has 14 residues. V lost 0 bases and J 0 bases, leaving 9 bases between the germline ends. Germline assignment: CDR1 GTSNPN and CDR2 SVGIG (reference sequence).

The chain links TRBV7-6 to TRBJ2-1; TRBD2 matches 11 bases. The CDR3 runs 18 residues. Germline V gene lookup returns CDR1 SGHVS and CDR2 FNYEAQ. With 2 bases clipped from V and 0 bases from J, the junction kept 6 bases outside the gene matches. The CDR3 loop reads CASSLLASGRSSYNEQFF. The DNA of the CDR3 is TGTGCCAGCAGCTTACTGGCTAGCGGGAGGAGCTCCTACAATGAGCAGTTCTTC.

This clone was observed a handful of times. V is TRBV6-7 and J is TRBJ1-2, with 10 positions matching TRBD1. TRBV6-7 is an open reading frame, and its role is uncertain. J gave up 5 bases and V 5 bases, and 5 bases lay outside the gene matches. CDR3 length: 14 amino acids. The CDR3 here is CASSHGTGEYGYTF. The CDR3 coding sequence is TGTGCCAGCAGTCACGGGACAGGGGAATATGGCTACACCTTC.

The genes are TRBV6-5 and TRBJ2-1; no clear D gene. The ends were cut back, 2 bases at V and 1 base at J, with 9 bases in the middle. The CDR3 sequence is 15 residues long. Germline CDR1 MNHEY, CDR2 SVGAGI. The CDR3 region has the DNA TGTGCCAGCAGTTACGGAGTTGGGTCCTACAATGAGCAGTTCTTC. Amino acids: CASSYGVGSYNEQFF.